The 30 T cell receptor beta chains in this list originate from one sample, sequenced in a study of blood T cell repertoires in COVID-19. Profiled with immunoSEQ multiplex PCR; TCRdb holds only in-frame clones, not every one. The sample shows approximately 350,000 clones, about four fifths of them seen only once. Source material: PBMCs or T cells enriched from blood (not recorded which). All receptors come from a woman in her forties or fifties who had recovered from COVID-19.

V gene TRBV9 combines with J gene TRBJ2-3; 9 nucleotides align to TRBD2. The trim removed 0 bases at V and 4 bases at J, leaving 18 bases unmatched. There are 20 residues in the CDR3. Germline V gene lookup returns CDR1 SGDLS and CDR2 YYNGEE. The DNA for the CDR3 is TGTGCCAGCAGCGTAGCTGGAGCGGGGGGAACCGGAGGGGGTGCAGATACGCAGTATTTT. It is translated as CASSVAGAGGTGGGADTQYF.

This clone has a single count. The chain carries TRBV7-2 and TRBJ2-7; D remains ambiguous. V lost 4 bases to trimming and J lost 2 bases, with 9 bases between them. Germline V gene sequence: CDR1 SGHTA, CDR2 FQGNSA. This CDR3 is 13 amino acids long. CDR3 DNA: TGTGCCAGCAGCTCGACTGCACCCTACGAGCAGTACTTC. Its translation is CASSSTAPYEQYF.

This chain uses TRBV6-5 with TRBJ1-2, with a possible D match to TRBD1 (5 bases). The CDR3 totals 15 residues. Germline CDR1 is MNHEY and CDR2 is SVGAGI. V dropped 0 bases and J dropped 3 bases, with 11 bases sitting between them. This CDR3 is CASSYSAGGDYGYTF. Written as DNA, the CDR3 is TGTGCCAGCAGTTACTCGGCCGGAGGGGACTATGGCTACACCTTC.

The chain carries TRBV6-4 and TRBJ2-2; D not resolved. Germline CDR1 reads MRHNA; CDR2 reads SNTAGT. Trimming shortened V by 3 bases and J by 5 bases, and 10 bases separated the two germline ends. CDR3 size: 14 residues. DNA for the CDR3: TGTGCCAGCAGTGAAAATTCCCGGACCGGGGAGCTGTTTTTT. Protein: CASSENSRTGELFF.

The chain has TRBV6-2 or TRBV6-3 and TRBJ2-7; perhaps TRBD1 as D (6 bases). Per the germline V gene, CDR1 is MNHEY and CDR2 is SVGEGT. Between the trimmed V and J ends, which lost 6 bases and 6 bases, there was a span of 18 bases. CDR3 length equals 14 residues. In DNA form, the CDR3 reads TGTGCCAGCAGCCAACAGGGTTTGATGGGCGAGCAGTACTTC. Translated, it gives CASSQQGLMGEQYF.

The CDR3 sequence is CASSIGTGEYNSPLHF. CDR3 DNA sequence: TGTGCCAGTAGTATCGGGACAGGGGAGTATAATTCACCCCTCCACTTT. V gene TRBV19 combines with J gene TRBJ1-6; 10 nucleotides align to TRBD1. J gave up 4 bases and V 3 bases, and 3 bases lay outside the gene matches. Germline V gives CDR1 LNHDA, CDR2 SQIVND (reference sequence). CDR3 length: 16 residues.

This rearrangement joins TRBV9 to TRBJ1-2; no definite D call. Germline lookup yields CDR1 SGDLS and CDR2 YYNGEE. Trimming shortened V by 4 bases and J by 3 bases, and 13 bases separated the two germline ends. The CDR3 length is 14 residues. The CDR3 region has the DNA TGTGCCAGCAGCCCTACGTGGGCCTACTATGGCTACACCTTC. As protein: CASSPTWAYYGYTF.

In nucleotides, the CDR3 is TGCGCCAGCAGCTTGGGGGCAGGCGGGTTGAACACTGAAGCTTTCTTT. As protein: CASSLGAGGLNTEAFF. J is TRBJ1-1 and V is TRBV5-1; D remains ambiguous. CDR3 length: 16 residues. CDR1 is SGHRS, CDR2 YFSETQ, per germline. With 0 bases removed from V and 0 bases from J, the gap between germline ends came to 12 bases.

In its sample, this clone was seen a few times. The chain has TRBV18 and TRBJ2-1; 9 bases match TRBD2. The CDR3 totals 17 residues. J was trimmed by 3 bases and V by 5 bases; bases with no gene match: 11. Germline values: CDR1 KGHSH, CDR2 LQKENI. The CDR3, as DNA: TGTGCCAGCTCAGGCGCCGGGACTAGCAATGACTACAATGAGCAGTTCTTC. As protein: CASSGAGTSNDYNEQFF.

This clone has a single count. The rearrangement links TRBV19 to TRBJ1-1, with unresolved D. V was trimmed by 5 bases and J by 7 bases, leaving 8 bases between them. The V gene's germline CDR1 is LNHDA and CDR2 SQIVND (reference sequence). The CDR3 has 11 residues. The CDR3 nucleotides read TGTGCCAGTAGTTCCCCGAGTGAAGCTTTCTTT. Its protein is CASSSPSEAFF.

CDR3 region: CASSLNTVEGNTIYF. The CDR3 DNA follows: TGTGCCAGCAGCTTAAATACAGTAGAAGGAAACACCATATATTTT. The chain recombines TRBV7-8 with TRBJ1-3; no firm D call. This CDR3 contains 15 residues. CDR1 SGHVS and CDR2 FQNEAQ come from the germline V gene. V lost 2 bases, J lost 4 bases, and 12 bases lay in between.

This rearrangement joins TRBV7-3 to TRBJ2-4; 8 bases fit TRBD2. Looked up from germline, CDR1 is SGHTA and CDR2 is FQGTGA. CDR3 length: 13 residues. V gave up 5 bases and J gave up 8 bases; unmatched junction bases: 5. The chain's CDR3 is CASSPSGGDIQYF. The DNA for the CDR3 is TGTGCCAGCAGCCCGAGCGGGGGAGACATTCAGTACTTC.

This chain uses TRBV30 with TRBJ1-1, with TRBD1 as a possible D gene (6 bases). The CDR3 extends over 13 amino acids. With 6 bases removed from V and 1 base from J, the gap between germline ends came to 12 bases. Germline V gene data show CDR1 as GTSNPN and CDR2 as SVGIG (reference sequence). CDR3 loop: CACMGHTNTEAFF. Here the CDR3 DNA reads TGTGCCTGCATGGGACACACGAACACTGAAGCTTTCTTT.

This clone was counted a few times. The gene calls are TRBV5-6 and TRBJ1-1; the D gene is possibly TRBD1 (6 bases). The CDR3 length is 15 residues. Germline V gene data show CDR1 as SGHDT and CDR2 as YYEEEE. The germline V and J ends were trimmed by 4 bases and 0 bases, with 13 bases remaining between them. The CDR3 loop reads CASSDRGDMNTEAFF. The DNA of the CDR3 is TGTGCCAGCAGCGATCGAGGGGACATGAACACTGAAGCTTTCTTT.

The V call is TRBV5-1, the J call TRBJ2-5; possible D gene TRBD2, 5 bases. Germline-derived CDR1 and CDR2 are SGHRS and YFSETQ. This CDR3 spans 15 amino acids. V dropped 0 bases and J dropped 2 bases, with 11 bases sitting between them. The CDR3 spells CASSLVGQRQETQYF. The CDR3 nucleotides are TGCGCCAGCAGCTTGGTCGGGCAGCGGCAAGAGACCCAGTACTTC.

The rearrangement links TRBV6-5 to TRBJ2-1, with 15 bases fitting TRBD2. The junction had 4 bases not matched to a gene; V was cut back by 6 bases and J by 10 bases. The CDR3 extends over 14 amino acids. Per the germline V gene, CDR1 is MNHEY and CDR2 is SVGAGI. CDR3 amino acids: CASSWTSGGGEQFF. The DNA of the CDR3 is TGTGCCAGCAGCTGGACTAGCGGGGGGGGAGAGCAGTTCTTC.

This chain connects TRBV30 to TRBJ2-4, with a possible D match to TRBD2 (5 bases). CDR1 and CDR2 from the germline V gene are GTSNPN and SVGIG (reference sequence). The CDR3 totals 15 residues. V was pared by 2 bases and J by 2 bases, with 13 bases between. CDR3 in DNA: TGTGCCTGGAGTCCCCTTACCGGGACCAAAAACATTCAGTACTTC. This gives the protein CAWSPLTGTKNIQYF.

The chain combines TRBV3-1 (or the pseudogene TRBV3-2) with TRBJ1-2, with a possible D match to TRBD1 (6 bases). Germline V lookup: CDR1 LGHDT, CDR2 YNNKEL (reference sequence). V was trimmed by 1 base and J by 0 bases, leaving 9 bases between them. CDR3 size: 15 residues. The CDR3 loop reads CASSQGGLPNYGYTF. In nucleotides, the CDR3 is TGTGCCAGCAGCCAAGGGGGGCTACCTAACTATGGCTACACCTTC.

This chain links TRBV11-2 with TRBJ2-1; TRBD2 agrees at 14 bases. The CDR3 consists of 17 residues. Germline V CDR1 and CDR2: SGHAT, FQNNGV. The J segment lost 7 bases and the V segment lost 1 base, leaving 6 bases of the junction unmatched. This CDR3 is CASSLALTSGGANEQFF. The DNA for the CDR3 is TGTGCCAGCAGCTTAGCCCTGACTAGCGGGGGGGCGAATGAGCAGTTCTTC.

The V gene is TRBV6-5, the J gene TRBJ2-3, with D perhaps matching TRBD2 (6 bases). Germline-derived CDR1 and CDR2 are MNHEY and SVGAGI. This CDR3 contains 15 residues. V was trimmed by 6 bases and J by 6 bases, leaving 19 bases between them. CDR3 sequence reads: CASRIWGLTTDTQYF. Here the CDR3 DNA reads TGTGCCAGCAGGATATGGGGACTTACCACGGATACGCAGTATTTT.

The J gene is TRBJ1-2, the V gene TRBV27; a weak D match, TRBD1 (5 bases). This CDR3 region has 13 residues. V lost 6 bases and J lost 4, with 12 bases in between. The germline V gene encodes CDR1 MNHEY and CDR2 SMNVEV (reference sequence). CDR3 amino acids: CASSPGLIYGYTF. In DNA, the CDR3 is TGTGCCAGCAGCCCGGGACTCATCTATGGCTACACCTTC.

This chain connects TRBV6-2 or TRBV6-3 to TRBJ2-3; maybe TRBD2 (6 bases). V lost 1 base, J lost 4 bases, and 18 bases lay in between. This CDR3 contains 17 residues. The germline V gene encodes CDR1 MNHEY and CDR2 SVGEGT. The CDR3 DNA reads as TGTGCCAGCAGTTACTGGCCTAGAACGGAGGGTCCAGATACGCAGTATTTT. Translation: CASSYWPRTEGPDTQYF.

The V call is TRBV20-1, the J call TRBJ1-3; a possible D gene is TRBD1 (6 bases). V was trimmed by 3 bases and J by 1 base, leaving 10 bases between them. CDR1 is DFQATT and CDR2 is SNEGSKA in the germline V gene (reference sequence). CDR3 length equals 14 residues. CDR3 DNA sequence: TGCAGTGCTAGTACAGGGTGGTCTGGAAACACCATATATTTT. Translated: CSASTGWSGNTIYF.

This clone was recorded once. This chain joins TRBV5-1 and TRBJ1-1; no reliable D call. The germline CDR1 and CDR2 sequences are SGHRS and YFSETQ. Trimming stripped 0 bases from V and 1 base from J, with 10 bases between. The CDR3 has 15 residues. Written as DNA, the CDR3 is TGCGCCAGCAGCTTGGCGGGATCGGGGAACACTGAAGCTTTCTTT. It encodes CASSLAGSGNTEAFF.

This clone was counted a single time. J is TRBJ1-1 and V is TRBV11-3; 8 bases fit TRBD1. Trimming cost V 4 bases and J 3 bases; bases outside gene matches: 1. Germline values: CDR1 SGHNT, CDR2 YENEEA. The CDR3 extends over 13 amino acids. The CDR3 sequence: CASSSQGDTEAFF. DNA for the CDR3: TGTGCCAGCAGCTCACAGGGGGACACTGAAGCTTTCTTT.

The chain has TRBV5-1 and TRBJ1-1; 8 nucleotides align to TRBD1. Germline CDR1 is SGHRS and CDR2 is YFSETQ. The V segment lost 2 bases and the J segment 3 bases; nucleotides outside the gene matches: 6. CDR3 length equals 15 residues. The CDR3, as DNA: TGCGCCAGCAGCTTAGCGGACAGGGTGGACACTGAAGCTTTCTTT. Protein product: CASSLADRVDTEAFF.

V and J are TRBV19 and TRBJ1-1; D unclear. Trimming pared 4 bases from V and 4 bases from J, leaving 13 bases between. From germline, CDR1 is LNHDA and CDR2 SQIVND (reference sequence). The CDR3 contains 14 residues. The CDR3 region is CASSTTAIGTEAFF. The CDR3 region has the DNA TGTGCCAGTAGTACCACAGCTATTGGCACTGAAGCTTTCTTT.

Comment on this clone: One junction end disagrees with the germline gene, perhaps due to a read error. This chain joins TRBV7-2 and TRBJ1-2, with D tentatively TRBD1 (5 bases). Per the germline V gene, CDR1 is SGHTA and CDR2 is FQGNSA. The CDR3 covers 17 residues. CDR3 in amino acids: CASSVAAGQTNVYGYTF. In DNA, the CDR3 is TGTGCCAGCAGCGTAGCGGCAGGACAAACAAACGTCTATGGCTACACCTTC.

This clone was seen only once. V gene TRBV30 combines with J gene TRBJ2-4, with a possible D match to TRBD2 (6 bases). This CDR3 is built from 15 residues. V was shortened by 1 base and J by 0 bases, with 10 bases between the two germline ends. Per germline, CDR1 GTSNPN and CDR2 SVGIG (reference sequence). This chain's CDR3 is CAWSEGLVAKNIQYF. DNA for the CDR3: TGTGCCTGGAGTGAGGGACTGGTAGCCAAAAACATTCAGTACTTC.

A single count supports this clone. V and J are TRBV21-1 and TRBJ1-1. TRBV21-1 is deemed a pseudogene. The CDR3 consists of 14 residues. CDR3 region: CASSNRGKNTEAFF. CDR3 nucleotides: TGTGCCAGCAGCAATCGGGGGAAGAACACTGAAGCTTTCTTT.